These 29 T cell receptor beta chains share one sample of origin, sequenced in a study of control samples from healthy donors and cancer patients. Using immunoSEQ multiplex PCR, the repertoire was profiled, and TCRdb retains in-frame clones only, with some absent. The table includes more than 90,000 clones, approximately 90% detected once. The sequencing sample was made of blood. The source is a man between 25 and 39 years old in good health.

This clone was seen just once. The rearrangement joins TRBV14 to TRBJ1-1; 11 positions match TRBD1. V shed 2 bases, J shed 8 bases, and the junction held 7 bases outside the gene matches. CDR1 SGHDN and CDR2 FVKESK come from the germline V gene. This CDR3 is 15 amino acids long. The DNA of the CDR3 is TGTGCCAGCAGCCAACATGGGACAGGGGGTTCGGAAGCTTTCTTT. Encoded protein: CASSQHGTGGSEAFF.

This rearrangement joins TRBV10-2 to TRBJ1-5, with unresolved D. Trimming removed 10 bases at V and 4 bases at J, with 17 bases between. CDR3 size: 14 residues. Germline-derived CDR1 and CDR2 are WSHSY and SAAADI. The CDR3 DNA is TGCGCCAACCCCAACAGAAGGGATAATCAGCCCCAGCATTTT. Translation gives CANPNRRDNQPQHF.

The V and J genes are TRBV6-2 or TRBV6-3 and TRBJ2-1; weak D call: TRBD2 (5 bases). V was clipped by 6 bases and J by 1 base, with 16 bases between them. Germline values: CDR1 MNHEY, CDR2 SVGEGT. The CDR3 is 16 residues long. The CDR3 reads CASSSPTRGSYNEQFF. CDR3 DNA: TGTGCCAGCAGCTCCCCAACTAGAGGGTCCTACAATGAGCAGTTCTTC.

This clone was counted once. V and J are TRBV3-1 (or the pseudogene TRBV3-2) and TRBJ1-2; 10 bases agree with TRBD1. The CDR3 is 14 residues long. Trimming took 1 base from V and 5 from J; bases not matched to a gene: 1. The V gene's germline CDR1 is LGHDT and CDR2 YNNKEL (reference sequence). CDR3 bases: TGTGCCAGCAGCCAAGGGACAGGGGGATATGGCTACACCTTC. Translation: CASSQGTGGYGYTF.

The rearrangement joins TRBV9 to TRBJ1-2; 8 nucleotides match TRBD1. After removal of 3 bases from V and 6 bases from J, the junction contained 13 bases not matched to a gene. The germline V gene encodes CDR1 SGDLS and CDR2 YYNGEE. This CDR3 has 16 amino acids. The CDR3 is CASSARTGPSGNGYTF. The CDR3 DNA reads TGTGCCAGCAGCGCAAGGACAGGGCCGAGTGGGAATGGCTACACCTTC.

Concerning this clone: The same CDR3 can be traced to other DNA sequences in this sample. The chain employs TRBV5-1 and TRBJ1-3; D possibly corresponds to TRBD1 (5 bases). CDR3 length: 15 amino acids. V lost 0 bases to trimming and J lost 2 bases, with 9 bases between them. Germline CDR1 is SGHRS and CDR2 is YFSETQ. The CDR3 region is CASSLEAGPGNTIYF. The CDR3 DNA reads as TGCGCCAGCAGCTTGGAGGCAGGGCCTGGAAACACCATATATTTT.

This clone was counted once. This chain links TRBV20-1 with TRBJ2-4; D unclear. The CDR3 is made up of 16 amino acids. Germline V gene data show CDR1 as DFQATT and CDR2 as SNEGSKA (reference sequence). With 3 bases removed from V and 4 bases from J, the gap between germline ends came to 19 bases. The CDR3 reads CSASHLGWGQKNIQYF. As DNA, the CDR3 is TGCAGTGCTAGTCACTTGGGGTGGGGTCAGAAAAACATTCAGTACTTC.

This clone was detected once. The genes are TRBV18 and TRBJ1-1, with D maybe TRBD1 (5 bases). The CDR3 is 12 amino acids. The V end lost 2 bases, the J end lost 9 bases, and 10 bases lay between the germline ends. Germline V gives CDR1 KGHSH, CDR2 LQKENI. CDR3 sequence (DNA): TGTGCCAGCTCACCATTGGGGACCCAAGCTTTCTTT. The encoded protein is CASSPLGTQAFF.

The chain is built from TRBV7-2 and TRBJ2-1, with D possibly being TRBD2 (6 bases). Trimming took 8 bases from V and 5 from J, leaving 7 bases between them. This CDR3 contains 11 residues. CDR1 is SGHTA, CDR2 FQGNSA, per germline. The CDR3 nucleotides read TGTGCCAGCCGACTAGACAATGAGCAGTTCTTC. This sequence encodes CASRLDNEQFF.

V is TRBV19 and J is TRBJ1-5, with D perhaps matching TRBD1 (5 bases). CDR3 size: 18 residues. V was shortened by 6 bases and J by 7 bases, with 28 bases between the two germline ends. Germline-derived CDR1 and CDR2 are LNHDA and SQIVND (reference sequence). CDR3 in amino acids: CASRSQPAGTPSGQPQHF. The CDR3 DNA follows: TGTGCCAGTAGATCCCAACCGGCGGGGACCCCATCGGGGCAGCCCCAGCATTTT.

The CDR3 DNA reads as TGTGCCACCAGTGATTCCGGGACAGGGAGAGAAAAACTGTTTTTT. Residues: CATSDSGTGREKLFF. The chain is built from TRBV24-1 and TRBJ1-4; 9 bases are a match to TRBD1. Looked up from germline, CDR1 is KGHDR and CDR2 is SFDVKD. V trimming: 2 bases; J trimming: 8 bases; junction bases outside the gene matches: 5. The CDR3 is 15 amino acids.

The CDR3 sequence is CASSLGPGNNEQFF. The CDR3 DNA reads TGCGCCAGCAGCTTGGGTCCCGGTAACAATGAGCAGTTCTTC. J is TRBJ2-1 and V is TRBV5-1; D remains ambiguous. This CDR3 spans 14 amino acids. Per germline, CDR1 SGHRS and CDR2 YFSETQ. Trimming removed 0 bases at V and 5 bases at J, with 9 bases between.

CDR3 in DNA: TGTGCCAGCAGTTACTCCCAGCGGGAGCCTACAGATACGCAGTATTTT. It encodes CASSYSQREPTDTQYF. This chain links TRBV6-2 or TRBV6-3 with TRBJ2-3; 8 bases fit TRBD2. The V segment lost 0 bases and the J segment 3 bases; nucleotides outside the gene matches: 5. The CDR3 sequence is 16 residues long. CDR1 MNHEY and CDR2 SVGEGT come from the germline V gene.

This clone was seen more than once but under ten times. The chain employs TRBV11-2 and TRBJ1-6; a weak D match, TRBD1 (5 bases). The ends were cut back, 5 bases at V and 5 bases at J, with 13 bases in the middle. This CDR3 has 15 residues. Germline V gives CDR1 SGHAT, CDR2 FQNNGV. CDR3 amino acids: CASSHGTEDNSPLHF. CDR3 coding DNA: TGTGCCAGCAGCCATGGGACGGAAGATAATTCACCCCTCCACTTT.

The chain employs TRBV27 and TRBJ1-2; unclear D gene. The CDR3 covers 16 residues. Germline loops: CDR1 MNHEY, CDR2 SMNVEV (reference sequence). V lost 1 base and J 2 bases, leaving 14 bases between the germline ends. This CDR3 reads CASSLLGPGINYGYTF. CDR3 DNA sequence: TGTGCCAGCAGTTTATTGGGCCCGGGAATAAACTATGGCTACACCTTC.

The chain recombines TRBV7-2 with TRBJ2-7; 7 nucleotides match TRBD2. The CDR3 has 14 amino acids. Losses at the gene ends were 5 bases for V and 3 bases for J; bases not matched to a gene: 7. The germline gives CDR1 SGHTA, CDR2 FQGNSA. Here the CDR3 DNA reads TGTGCCAGCAGCCCATCTAGCGGAAGCTACGAGCAGTACTTC. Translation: CASSPSSGSYEQYF.

The CDR3 loop reads CASSSDSNYGYTF. The CDR3 coding sequence is TGTGCCAGCTCGTCGGACAGTAACTATGGCTACACCTTC. This chain connects TRBV18 to TRBJ1-2, with D tentatively TRBD1 (6 bases). This CDR3 is 13 amino acids long. Trimming removed 6 bases at V and 1 base at J, with 9 bases between. CDR1 and CDR2 from the germline V gene are KGHSH and LQKENI.

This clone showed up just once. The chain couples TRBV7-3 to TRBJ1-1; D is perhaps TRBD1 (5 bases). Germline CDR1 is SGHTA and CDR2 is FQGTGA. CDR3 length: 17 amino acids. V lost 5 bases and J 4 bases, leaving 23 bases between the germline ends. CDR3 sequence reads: CASSDPPGLAGSTEAFF. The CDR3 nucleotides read TGTGCCAGCAGCGACCCCCCGGGGCTCGCGGGGAGCACTGAAGCTTTCTTT.

As DNA, the CDR3 is TGTGCCTGGAGTGTAGGAGCGGGGGCTCAGCCCCAGCATTTT. It specifies CAWSVGAGAQPQHF. The genes are TRBV30 and TRBJ1-5; tentatively, D is TRBD1 (6 bases). The V end was cut by 0 bases, the J end by 6 bases, with 12 bases between. The V gene's germline CDR1 is GTSNPN and CDR2 SVGIG (reference sequence). The CDR3 totals 14 residues.

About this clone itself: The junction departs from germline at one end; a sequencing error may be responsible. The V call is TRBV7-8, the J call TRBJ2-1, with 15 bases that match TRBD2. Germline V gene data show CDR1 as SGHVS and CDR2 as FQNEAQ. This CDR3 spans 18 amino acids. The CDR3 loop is CASSSGLAGGPNYIEQFF. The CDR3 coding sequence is TGTGCCAGCAGCTCCGGACTAGCGGGAGGGCCTAACTACATTGAGCAGTTCTTC.

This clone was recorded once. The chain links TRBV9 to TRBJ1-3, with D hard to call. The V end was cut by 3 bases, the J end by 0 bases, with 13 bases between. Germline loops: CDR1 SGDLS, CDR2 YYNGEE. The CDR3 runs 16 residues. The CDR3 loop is CASSDGPILSGNTIYF. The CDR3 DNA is TGTGCCAGCAGCGATGGACCTATTCTCTCTGGAAACACCATATATTTT.

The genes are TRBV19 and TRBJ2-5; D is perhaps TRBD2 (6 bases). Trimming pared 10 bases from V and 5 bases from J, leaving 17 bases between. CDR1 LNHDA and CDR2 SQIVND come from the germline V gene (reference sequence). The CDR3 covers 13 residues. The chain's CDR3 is CATEDASVETQYF. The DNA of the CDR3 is TGTGCCACGGAGGATGCTAGCGTGGAGACCCAGTACTTC.

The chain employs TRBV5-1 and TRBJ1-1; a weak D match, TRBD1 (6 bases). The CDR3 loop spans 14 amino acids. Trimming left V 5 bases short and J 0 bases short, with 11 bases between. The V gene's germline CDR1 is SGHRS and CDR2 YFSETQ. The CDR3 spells CASRQGTMNTEAFF. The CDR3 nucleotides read TGCGCCAGCAGGCAGGGGACAATGAACACTGAAGCTTTCTTT. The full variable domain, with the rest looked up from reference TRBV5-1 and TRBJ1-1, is KAGVTQTPRYLIKTRGQQVTLSCSPISGHRSVSWYQQTPGQGLQFLFEYFSETQRNKGNFPGRFSGRQFSNSRSEMNVSTLELGDSALYLCASRQGTMNTEAFFGQGTRLTVV.

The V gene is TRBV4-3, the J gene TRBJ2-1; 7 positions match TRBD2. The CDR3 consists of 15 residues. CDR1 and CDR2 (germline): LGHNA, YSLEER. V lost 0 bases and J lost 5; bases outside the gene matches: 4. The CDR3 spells CASSQEGGRDNEQFF. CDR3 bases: TGCGCCAGCAGCCAAGAGGGAGGGCGGGACAATGAGCAGTTCTTC.

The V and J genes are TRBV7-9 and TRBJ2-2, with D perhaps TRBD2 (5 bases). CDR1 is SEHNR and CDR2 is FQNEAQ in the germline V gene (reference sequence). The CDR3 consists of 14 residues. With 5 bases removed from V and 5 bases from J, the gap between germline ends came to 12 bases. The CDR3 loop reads CASSQGSGTGELFF. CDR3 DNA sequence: TGTGCCAGCAGCCAAGGGTCGGGGACCGGGGAGCTGTTTTTT.

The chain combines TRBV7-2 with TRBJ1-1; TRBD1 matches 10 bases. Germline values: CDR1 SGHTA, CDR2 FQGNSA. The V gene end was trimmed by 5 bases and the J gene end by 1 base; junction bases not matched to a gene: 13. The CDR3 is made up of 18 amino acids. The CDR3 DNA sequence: TGTGCCAGCAGCAAGAACCAAGGACAGGGGGTCAGGAACACTGAAGCTTTCTTT. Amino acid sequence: CASSKNQGQGVRNTEAFF.

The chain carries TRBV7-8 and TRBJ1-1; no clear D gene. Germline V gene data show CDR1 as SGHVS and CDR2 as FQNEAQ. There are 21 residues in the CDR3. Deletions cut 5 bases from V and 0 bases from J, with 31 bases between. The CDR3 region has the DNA TGTGCCAGCAGCCCCTACCTCGCCCGGGCCCCCAAGAGGAGCATGAACACTGAAGCTTTCTTT. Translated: CASSPYLARAPKRSMNTEAFF.

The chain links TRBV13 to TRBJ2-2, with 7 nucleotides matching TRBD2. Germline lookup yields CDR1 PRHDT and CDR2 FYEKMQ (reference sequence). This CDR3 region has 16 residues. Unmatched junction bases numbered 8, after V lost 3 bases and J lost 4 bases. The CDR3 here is CASSFSRRGTTGELFF. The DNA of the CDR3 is TGTGCCAGCAGCTTTAGTCGGCGGGGGACCACCGGGGAGCTGTTTTTT.

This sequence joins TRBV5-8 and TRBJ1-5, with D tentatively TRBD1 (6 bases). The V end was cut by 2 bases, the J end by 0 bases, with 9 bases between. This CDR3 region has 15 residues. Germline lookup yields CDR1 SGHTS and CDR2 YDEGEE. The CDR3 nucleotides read TGTGCCAGCAGCTTCAGGGGATATAGCAATCAGCCCCAGCATTTT. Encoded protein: CASSFRGYSNQPQHF.